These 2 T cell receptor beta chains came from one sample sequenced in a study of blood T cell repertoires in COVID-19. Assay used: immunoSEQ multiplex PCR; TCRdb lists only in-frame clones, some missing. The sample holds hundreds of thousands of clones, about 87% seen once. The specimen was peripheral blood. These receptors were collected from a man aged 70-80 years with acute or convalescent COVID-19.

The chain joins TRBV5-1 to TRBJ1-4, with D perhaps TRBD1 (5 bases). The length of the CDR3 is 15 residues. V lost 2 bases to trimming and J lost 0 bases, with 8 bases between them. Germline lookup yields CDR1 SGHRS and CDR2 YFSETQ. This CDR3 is CASSLMTATNEKLFF. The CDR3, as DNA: TGCGCCAGCAGCTTAATGACAGCAACTAATGAAAAACTGTTTTTT.

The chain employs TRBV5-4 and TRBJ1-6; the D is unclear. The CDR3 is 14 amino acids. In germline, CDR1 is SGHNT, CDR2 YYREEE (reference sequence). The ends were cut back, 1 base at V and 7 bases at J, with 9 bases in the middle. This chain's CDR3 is CASSLPGRNSPLHF. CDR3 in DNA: TGTGCCAGCAGCTTGCCGGGGAGGAATTCACCCCTCCACTTT. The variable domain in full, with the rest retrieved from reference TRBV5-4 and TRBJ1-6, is ETGVTQSPTHLIKTRGQQVTLRCSSQSGHNTVSWYQQALGQGPQFIFQYYREEENGRGNFPPRFSGLQFPNYSSELNVNALELDDSALYLCASSLPGRNSPLHFGNGTRLTVT.